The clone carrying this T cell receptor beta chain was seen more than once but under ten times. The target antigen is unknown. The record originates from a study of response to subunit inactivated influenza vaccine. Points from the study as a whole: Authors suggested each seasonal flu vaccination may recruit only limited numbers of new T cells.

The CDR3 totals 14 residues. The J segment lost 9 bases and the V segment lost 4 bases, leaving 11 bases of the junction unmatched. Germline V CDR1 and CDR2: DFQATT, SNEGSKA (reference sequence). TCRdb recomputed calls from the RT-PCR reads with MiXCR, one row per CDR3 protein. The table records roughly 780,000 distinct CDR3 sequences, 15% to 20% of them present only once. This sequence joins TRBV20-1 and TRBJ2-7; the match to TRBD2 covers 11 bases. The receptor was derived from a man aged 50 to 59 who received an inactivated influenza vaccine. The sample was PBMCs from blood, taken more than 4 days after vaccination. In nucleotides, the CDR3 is TGCAGTGCTATCTTAGCGGGAGGGGATCAAGGGCAGTACTTC. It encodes CSAILAGGDQGQYF.